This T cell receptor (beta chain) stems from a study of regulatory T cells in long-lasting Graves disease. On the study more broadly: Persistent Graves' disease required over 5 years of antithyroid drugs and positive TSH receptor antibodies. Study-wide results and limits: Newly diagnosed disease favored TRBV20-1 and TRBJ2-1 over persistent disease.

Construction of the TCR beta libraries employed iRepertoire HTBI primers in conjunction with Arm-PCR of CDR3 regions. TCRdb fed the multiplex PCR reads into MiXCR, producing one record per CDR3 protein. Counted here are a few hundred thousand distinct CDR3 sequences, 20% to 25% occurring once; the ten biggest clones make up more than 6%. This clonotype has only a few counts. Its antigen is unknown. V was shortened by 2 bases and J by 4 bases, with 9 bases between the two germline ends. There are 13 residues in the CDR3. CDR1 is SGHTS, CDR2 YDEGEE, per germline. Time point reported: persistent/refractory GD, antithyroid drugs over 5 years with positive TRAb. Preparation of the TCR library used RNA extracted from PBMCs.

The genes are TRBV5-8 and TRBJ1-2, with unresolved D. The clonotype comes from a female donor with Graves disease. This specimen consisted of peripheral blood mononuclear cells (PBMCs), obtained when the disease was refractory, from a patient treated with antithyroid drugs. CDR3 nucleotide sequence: TGTGCCAGCAGCTTTGGGGAAACCTATGGCTACACCTTC. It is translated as CASSFGETYGYTF.